This entry lists 15 T cell receptor beta chains sequenced from one sample in a study of blood T cell repertoires in COVID-19. Data came from immunoSEQ multiplex PCR; TCRdb stores just in-frame clones and leaves some out. The repertoire holds 95,000 or so clones, with around 74% as singletons. What was sequenced was peripheral blood. Receptors originate from a woman of 80 years or more with active or convalescent COVID-19.

The chain carries TRBV7-2 and TRBJ1-3; unclear D gene. CDR1 is SGHTA, CDR2 FQGNSA, per germline. The CDR3 has 16 residues. The V and J ends lost 5 bases and 4 bases respectively, with 18 bases between them. The chain's CDR3 is CASSTQAAGTGNTIYF. CDR3 in DNA: TGTGCCAGCAGCACCCAAGCCGCAGGAACAGGAAACACCATATATTTT. Using reference TRBV7-2 and TRBJ1-3 for the parts outside the CDR3, the full variable domain is GAGVSQSPSNKVTEKGKDVELRCDPISGHTALYWYRQSLGQGLEFLIYFQGNSAPDKSGLPSDRFSAERTGGSVSTLTIQRTQQEDSAVYLCASSTQAAGTGNTIYFGEGSWLTVV.

This clone was seen only a few times. The junction does not match germline at one end; this may be a read error. The chain couples TRBV5-1 to TRBJ2-1; 11 bases are shared with TRBD2. The CDR3 loop spans 16 amino acids. CDR1 and CDR2 from the germline V gene are SGHRS and YFSETQ. DNA for the CDR3: TGTGCCAGCAGCTCCAATAGCGGGAGGGGTTACAATGAGCAGTTCTTC. Its translation: CASSSNSGRGYNEQFF.

This rearrangement joins TRBV2 to TRBJ1-5; 7 nucleotides line up with TRBD1. The junction had 12 bases not matched to a gene; V was cut back by 4 bases and J by 3 bases. CDR1 is SNHLY and CDR2 is FYNNEI in the germline V gene. The length of the CDR3 is 17 residues. CDR3 nucleotides: TGTGCCAGCAGTGGGGACAGTATACATGAAGCCAATCAGCCCCAGCATTTT. Protein sequence: CASSGDSIHEANQPQHF.

The chain links TRBV29-1 to TRBJ2-1, with a possible D match to TRBD1 (6 bases). Trimming shortened V by 3 bases and J by 7 bases, and 10 bases separated the two germline ends. The germline V gene encodes CDR1 SQVTM and CDR2 ANQGSEA. This CDR3 is 12 amino acids long. In DNA form, the CDR3 reads TGCAGCGTTGAGACCAGGGGAAATGAGCAGTTCTTC. It yields the protein CSVETRGNEQFF.

This rearrangement joins TRBV7-9 to TRBJ2-2; D may be TRBD2 (5 bases). Germline V gives CDR1 SEHNR, CDR2 FQNEAQ (reference sequence). V was clipped by 0 bases and J by 4 bases, with 9 bases between them. The CDR3 extends over 15 amino acids. The CDR3 loop is CASSLAGSFTGELFF. CDR3 coding DNA: TGTGCCAGCAGCTTAGCGGGGAGCTTCACCGGGGAGCTGTTTTTT.

The V and J genes are TRBV3-1 (or the pseudogene TRBV3-2) and TRBJ2-7, with 13 bases lining up with TRBD2. Germline lookup yields CDR1 LGHDT and CDR2 YNNKEL (reference sequence). The CDR3 totals 15 residues. With V trimmed by 4 bases and J by 6 bases, 6 bases remained unmatched. The CDR3 coding sequence is TGTGCCAGCAGCCCCGGACTAGCGGGAGTAGGCGAGCAGTACTTC. This encodes CASSPGLAGVGEQYF.

This clone was detected only a few times. The junction shows a germline mismatch at one end, possibly a read error. The chain links TRBV5-1 to TRBJ1-1, with 8 bases lining up with TRBD1. The CDR3 is 14 amino acids. The germline gives CDR1 SGHRS, CDR2 YFSETQ. The CDR3 is CASGRDRQNTEAFF. Written as DNA, the CDR3 is TGTGCCAGCGGGAGGGACAGGCAAAACACTGAAGCTTTCTTT.

This sequence joins TRBV3-1 (or the pseudogene TRBV3-2) and TRBJ2-5, with a weak D call TRBD1 (5 bases). Trimming took 3 bases from V and 1 from J, leaving 21 bases between them. The CDR3 runs 18 residues. Germline V gene sequence: CDR1 LGHDT, CDR2 YNNKEL (reference sequence). The CDR3 loop is CASSHGWGANYGQETQYF. The CDR3 region has the DNA TGTGCCAGCAGCCATGGGTGGGGCGCGAATTATGGCCAAGAGACCCAGTACTTC.

The chain links TRBV7-2 to TRBJ2-1; D unresolved. Trimming shortened V by 10 bases and J by 12 bases, and 7 bases separated the two germline ends. The CDR3 totals 8 residues. From germline, CDR1 is SGHTA and CDR2 FQGNSA. In DNA, the CDR3 is TGTGCCACCACCGGGCAGTTCTTC. This sequence encodes CATTGQFF.

The genes are TRBV10-3 and TRBJ2-5, with 8 bases identical to TRBD1. This CDR3 has 16 residues. Germline CDR1 ENHRY, CDR2 SYGVKD. The ends lost 0 bases at V and 0 bases at J; junction bases unmatched: 3. CDR3 coding DNA: TGTGCCATCAGTGAGTCAGGACAGGGAAACCAAGAGACCCAGTACTTC. It specifies CAISESGQGNQETQYF.

This clone was detected a few times. One end of the junction fails to match germline, which may point to a read error. The same CDR3 also results from other DNA sequences found in this sample. The chain employs TRBV7-7 and TRBJ2-2, with D possibly matching TRBD1 (6 bases). Germline CDR1 reads SSHAT; CDR2 reads FNYEAQ (reference sequence). The CDR3 length is 14 residues. CDR3 amino acids: CASSPGQNTGELFF. The CDR3, as DNA: TGTGCTAGCAGCCCGGGACAGAACACCGGGGAGCTGTTTTTT.

V gene TRBV6-1 combines with J gene TRBJ2-1; tentative D call: TRBD1 (5 bases). Looked up from germline, CDR1 is MNHNS and CDR2 is SASEGT. The CDR3 sequence is 15 residues long. V was trimmed by 3 bases and J by 8 bases, leaving 17 bases between them. In DNA, the CDR3 is TGTGCCAGCAGTGATTTAGGACAAGGTGGACATGAGCAGTTCTTC. It codes for CASSDLGQGGHEQFF.

The gene calls are TRBV6-2 or TRBV6-3 and TRBJ2-7, with 9 nucleotides matching TRBD1. This CDR3 region has 15 residues. With V trimmed by 2 bases and J by 1 base, 3 bases remained unmatched. Germline CDR1 is MNHEY and CDR2 is SVGEGT. The CDR3 reads CASSYGGQGSYEQYF. The CDR3 region has the DNA TGTGCCAGCAGTTACGGCGGACAGGGGTCCTACGAGCAGTACTTC.

The J gene is TRBJ2-5, the V gene TRBV5-6; 16 bases are a match to TRBD2. This CDR3 contains 19 residues. Germline CDR1 reads SGHDT; CDR2 reads YYEEEE. V shed 4 bases and J 7 bases; nucleotides not matched to a gene: 16. The CDR3 protein is CASSPILGTSGRGVTTQYF. DNA for the CDR3: TGTGCCAGCAGCCCGATCCTAGGGACTAGCGGGAGGGGAGTGACGACCCAGTACTTC.

The chain carries TRBV7-2 and TRBJ2-3; tentatively, D is TRBD2 (6 bases). V was cut by 3 bases and J by 4 bases, with 14 bases left in between. Germline assignment: CDR1 SGHTA and CDR2 FQGNSA. This CDR3 is 15 amino acids long. CDR3 sequence: CASSFRRAAADTQYF. The CDR3 DNA sequence: TGTGCCAGCAGCTTTCGGAGGGCCGCGGCAGATACGCAGTATTTT.